This T cell receptor (beta chain) was sequenced in a study of CD8 T cells in Susac syndrome. Study-level information: There were six sequenced Susac syndrome patients with active disease and 8 or 9 in remission. The Susac syndrome patients were therapy-naive, on corticosteroids, or on intravenous immunoglobulin alone at blood draw.

When the RNA was reverse transcribed, random hexamers were used with an input of about 0.45 to 1 ug. Amplification of TCR beta CDR3 used immunoSEQ multiplex PCR across 54 Vbeta and 13 Jbeta. TCRdb re-derived calls from the immunoSEQ multiplex PCR reads in MiXCR, one entry per CDR3 protein. The data show about 210,000 distinct CDR3 sequences, 94% seen once. Sequencing was performed on CD4+ T cells from PBMCs. This sequence originates from a human donor with Susac syndrome.

The CDR3 spells CASGGQGGFEQFF. DNA for the CDR3: TGTGCCAGCGGCGGACAGGGAGGGTTTGAGCAGTTCTTC. This rearrangement joins TRBV14 to TRBJ2-1, with TRBD1 as a possible D gene (8 bases). Trimming cost V 8 bases and J 9 bases, with 17 bases left between them. CDR1 is SGHDN and CDR2 is FVKESK in the germline V gene. CDR3 length equals 13 residues.